This TCR beta chain was profiled in a study of blood T cell repertoires in COVID-19. Study in general: From T cells, B-cell-depleted T cells, or PBMCs came the material, which was cDNA or gDNA.

Assay: immunoSEQ multiplex PCR; the TCRdb copy retains only in-frame clones and omits some. The sample lists some 240,000 clones; about 80% were seen once. Germline V CDR1 and CDR2: KGHSH, LQKENI. Trimming took 3 bases from V and 5 from J, leaving 10 bases between them. The CDR3 is 13 residues long. The V gene is TRBV18, the J gene TRBJ1-2; D not certain. The source of this sequence is a man in his thirties or forties with acute COVID-19. The sample consisted of PBMCs or T cells enriched from blood (not recorded which). In DNA, the CDR3 is TGTGCCAGCTCACCCAAGAGGTTATATGGCTACACCTTC. It is translated as CASSPKRLYGYTF.